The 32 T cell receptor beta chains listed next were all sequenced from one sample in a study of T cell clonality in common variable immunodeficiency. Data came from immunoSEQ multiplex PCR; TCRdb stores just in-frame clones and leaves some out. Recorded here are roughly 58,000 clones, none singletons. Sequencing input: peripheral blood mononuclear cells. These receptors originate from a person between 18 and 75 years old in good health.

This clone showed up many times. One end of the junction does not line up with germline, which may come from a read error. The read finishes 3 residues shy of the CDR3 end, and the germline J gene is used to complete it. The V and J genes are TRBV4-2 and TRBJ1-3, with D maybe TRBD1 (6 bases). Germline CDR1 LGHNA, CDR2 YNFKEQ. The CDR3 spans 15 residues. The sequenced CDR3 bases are TGCGCCAGCAGCCACTCACAGGGTTCTGGAAACACC. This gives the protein CASSHSQGSGNT. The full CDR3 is CASSHSQGSGNTIYF.

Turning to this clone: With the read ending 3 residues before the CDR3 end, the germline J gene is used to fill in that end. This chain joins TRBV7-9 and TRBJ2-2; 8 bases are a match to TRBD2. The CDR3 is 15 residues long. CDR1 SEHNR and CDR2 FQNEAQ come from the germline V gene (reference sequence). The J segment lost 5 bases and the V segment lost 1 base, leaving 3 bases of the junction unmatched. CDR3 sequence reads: CASSLVPSGTGELFF. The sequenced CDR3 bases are TGTGCCAGCAGCTTAGTCCCTAGCGGGACCGGGGAG.

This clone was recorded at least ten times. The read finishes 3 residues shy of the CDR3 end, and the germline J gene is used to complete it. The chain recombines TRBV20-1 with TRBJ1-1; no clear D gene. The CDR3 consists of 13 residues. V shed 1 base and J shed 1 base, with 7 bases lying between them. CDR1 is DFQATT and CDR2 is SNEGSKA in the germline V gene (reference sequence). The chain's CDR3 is CSARVKGNTEAFF. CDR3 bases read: TGCAGTGCTAGAGTTAAGGGGAACACTGAA.

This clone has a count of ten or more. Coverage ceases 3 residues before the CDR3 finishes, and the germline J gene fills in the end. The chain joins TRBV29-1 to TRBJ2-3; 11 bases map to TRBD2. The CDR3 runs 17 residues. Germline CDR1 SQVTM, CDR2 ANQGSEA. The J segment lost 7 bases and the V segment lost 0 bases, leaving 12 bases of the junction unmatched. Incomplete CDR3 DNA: TGCAGCGTTGAAGATACCCCGACTAGCGGGATCGAGTATACG. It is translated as CSVEDTPTSGIEYT. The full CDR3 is CSVEDTPTSGIEYTQYF.

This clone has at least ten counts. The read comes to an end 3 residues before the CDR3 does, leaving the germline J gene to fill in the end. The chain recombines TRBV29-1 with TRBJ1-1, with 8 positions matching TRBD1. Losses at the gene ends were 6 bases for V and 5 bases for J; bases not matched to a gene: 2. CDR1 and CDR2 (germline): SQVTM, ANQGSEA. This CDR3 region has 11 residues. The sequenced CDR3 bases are TGCAGCGTGCGACAGGGGACTGAA. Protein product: CSVRQGTE. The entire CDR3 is CSVRQGTEAFF.

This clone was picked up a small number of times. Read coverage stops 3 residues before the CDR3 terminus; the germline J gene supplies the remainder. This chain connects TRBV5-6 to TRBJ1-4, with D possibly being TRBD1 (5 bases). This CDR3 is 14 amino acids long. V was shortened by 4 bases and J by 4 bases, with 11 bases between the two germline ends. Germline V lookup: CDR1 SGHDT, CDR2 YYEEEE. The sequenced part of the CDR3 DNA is TGTGCCAGCAGCCCGGGGACTAGTAATGAAAAA. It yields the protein CASSPGTSNEK. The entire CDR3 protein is CASSPGTSNEKLFF.

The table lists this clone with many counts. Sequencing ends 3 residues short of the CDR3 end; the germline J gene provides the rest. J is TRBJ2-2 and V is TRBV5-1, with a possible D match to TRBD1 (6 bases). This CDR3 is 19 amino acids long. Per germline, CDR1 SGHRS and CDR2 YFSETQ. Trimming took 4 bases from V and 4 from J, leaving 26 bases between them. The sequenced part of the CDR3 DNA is TGCGCCAGCAGCGCCACTTTGTGGGTACAGGGTCGGCGCACCGGGGAG. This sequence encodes CASSATLWVQGRRTGE. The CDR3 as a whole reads CASSATLWVQGRRTGELFF.

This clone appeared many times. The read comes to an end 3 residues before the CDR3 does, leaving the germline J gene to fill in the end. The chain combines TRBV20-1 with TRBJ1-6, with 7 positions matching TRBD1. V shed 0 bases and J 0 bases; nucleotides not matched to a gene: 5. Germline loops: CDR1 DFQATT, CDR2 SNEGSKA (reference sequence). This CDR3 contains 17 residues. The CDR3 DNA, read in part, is TGCAGTGCTAGAGAGACAGGGTTCAGCTCCTATAATTCACCC. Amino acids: CSARETGFSSYNSP. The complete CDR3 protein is CSARETGFSSYNSPLHF.

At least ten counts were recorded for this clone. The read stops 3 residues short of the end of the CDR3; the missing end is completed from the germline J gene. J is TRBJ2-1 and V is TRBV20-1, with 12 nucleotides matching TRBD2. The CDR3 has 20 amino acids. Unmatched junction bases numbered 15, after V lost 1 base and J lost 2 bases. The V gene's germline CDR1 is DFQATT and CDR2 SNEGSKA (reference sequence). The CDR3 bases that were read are TGCAGTGCTAGAGTTCTAAAAAGGACTAGCGGGAAAAAAGCCTACAATGAG. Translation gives CSARVLKRTSGKKAYNE. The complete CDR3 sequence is CSARVLKRTSGKKAYNEQFF.

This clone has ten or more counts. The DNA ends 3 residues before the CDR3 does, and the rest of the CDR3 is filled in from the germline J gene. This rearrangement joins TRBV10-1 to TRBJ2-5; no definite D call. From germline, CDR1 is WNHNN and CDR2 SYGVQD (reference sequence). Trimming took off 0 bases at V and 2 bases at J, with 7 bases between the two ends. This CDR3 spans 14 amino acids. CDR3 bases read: TGCGCCAGCAGTGAGTCTTACAGACAAGAGACC. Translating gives CASSESYRQET. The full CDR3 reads CASSESYRQETQYF.

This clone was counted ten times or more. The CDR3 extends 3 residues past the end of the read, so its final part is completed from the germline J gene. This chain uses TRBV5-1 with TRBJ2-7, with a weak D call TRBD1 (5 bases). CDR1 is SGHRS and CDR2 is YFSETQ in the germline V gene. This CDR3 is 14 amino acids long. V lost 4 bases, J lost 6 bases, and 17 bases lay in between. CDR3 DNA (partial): TGCGCCAGCAGCAGGGGCGCATCTGTTGCCGAG. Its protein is CASSRGASVAE. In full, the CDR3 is CASSRGASVAEQYF.

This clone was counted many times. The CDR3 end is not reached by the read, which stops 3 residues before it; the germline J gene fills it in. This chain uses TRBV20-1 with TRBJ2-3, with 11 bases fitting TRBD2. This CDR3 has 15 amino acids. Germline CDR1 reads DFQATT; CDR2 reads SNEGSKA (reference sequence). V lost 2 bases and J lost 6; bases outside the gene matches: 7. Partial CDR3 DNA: TGCAGTGCTAGAAAACTAGCGGGAGATTTGGATACG. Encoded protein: CSARKLAGDLDT. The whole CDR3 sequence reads CSARKLAGDLDTQYF.

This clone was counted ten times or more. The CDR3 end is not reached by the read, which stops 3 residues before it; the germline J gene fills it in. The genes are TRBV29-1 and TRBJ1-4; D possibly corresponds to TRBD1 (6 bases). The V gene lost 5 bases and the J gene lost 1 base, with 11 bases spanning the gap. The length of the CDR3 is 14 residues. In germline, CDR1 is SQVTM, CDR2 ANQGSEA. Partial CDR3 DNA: TGCAGCGTTCAATCCAGGGGAACTAATGAAAAA. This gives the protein CSVQSRGTNEK. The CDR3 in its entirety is CSVQSRGTNEKLFF.

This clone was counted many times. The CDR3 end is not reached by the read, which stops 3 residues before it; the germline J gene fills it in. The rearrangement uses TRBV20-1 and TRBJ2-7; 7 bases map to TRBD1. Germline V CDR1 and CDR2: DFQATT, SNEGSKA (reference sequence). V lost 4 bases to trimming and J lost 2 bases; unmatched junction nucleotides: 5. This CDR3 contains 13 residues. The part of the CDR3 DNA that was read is TGCAGTGCTAAGGGGCAGGGGGCCTACGAG. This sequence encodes CSAKGQGAYE. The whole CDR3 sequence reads CSAKGQGAYEQYF.

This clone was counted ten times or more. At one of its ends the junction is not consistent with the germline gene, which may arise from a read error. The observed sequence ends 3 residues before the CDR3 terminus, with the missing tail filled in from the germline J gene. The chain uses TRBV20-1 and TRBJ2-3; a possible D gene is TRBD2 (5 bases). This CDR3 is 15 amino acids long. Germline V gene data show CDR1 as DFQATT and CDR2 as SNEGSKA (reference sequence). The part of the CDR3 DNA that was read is TGCAGTGTTAGAGGAAGGAGCGGAGTGGCAGATACG. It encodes CSVRGRSGVADT. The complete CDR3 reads CSVRGRSGVADTQYF.

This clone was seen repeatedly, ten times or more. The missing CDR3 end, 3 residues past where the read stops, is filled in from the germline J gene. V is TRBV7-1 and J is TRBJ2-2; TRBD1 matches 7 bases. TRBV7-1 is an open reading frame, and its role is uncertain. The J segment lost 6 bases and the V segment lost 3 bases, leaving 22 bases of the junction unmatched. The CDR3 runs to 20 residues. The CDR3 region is CASSSIPFTERQGDSGELFF. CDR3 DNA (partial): TGTGCCAGCAGCTCGATCCCATTCACCGAAAGACAGGGTGACTCCGGGGAG.

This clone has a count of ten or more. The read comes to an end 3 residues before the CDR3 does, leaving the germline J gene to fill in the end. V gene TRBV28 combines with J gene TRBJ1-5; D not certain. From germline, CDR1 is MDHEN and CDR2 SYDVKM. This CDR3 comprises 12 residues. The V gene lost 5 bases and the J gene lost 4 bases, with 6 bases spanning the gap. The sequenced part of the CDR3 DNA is TGTGCCAGCAGTCAAACAAATCAGCCC. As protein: CASSQTNQP. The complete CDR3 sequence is CASSQTNQPQHF.

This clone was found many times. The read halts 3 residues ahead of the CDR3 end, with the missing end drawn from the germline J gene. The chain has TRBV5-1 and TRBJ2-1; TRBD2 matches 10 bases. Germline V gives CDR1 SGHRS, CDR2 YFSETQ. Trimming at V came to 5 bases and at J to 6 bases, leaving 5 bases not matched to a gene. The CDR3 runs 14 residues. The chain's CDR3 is CASSSSGRLNEQFF. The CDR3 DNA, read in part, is TGCGCCAGCAGTTCTAGCGGGAGACTCAATGAG.

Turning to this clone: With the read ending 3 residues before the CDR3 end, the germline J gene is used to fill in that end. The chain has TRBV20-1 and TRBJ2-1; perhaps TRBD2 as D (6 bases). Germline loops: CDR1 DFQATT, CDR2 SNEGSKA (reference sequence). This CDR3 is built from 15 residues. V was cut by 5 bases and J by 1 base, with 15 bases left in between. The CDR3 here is CSARPGLNSYNEQFF. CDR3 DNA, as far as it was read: TGCAGTGCTCGCCCGGGACTCAATTCCTACAATGAG.

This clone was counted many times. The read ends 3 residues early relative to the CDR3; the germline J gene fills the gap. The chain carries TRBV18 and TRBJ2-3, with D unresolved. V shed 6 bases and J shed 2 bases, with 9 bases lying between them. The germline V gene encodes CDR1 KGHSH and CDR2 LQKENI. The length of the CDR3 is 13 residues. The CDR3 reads CASSFGSTDTQYF. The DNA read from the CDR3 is TGTGCCAGCTCTTTCGGGTCCACAGATACG.

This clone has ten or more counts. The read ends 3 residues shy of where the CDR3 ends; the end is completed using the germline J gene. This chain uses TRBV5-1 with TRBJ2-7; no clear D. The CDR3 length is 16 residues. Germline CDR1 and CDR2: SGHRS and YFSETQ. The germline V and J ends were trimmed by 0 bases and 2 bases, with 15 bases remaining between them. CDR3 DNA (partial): TGCGCCAGCAGCTTGGAAACGACAAGACAAGCCTACGAG. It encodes CASSLETTRQAYE. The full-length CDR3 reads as CASSLETTRQAYEQYF.

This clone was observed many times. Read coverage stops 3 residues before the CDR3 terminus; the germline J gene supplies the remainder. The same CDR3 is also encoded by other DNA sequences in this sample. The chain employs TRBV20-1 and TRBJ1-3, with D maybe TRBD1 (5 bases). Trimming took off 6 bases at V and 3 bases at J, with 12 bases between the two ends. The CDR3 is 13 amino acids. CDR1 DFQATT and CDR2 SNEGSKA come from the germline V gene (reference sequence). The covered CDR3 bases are TGCAGTGCCAGGGAGGGTCTTGGAAACACC. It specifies CSAREGLGNT. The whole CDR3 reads CSAREGLGNTIYF.

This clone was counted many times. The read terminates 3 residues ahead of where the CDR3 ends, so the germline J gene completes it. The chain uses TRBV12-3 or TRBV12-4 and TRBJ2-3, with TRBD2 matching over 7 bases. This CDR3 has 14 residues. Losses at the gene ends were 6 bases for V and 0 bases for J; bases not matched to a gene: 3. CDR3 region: CASSWTSSTDTQYF. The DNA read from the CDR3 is TGTGCCAGCAGCTGGACTAGTAGCACAGATACG.

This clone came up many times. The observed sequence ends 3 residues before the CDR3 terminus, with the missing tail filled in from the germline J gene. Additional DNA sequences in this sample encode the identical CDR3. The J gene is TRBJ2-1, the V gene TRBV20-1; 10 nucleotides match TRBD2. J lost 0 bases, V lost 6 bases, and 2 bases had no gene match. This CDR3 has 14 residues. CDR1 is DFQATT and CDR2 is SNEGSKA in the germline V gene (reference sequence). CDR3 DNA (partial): TGCAGTGCATCTAGCGGGAGCTCCTACAATGAG. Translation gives CSASSGSSYNE. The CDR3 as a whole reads CSASSGSSYNEQFF.

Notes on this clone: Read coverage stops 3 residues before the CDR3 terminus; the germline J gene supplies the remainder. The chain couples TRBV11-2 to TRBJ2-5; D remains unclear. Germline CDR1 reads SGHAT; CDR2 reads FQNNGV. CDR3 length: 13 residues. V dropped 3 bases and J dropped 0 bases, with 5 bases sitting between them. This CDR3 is CASSFMYQETQYF. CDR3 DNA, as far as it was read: TGTGCCAGCAGCTTCATGTACCAAGAGACC.

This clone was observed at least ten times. The CDR3 loop is CASSYAGDLNYGYTF. The sequenced CDR3 bases are TGTGCCAGCAGTTACGCAGGGGACCTGAACTATGGC. The rearrangement uses TRBV28 and TRBJ1-2, with TRBD1 as a possible D gene (6 bases). The observed sequence ends 3 residues before the CDR3 terminus, with the missing tail filled in from the germline J gene. Trimming removed 4 bases from V and 2 bases from J, with 14 bases in between. CDR3 length: 15 residues. Germline values: CDR1 MDHEN, CDR2 SYDVKM.

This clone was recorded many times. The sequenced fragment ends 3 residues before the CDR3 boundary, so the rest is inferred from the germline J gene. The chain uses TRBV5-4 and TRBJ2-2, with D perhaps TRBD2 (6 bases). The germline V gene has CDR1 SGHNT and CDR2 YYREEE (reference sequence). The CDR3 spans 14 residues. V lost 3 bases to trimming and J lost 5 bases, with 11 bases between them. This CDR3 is CASSSTSGTGELFF. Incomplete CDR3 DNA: TGTGCCAGCAGCTCCACGAGCGGGACCGGGGAG.

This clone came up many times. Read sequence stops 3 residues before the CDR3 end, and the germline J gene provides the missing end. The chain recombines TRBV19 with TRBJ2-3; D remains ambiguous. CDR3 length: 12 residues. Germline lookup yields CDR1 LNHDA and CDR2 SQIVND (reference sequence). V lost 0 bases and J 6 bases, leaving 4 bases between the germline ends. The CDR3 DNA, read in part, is TGTGCCAGTAGTATAGAACTCGATACG. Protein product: CASSIELDT. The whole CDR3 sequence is CASSIELDTQYF. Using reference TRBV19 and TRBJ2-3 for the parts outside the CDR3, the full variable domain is DGGITQSPKYLFRKEGQNVTLSCEQNLNHDAMYWYRQDPGQGLRLIYYSQIVNDFQKGDIAEGYSVSREKKESFPLTVTSAQKNPTAFYLCASSIELDTQYFGPGTRLTVL.

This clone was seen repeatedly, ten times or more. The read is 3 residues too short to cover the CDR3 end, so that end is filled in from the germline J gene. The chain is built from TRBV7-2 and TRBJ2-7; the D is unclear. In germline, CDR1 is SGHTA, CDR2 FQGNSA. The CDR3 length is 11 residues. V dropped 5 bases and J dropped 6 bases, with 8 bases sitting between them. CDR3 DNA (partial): TGTGCCAGCAGCCCACGGGTCGAG. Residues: CASSPRVE. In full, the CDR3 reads CASSPRVEQYF.

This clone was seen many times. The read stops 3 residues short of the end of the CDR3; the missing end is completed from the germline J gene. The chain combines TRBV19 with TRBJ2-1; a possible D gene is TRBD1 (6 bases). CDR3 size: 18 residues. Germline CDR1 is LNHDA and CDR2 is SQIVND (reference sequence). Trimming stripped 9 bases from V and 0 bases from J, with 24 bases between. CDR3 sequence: CASKPGALARSSYNEQFF. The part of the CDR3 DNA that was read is TGTGCCAGCAAGCCAGGGGCGCTCGCAAGAAGCTCCTACAATGAG.

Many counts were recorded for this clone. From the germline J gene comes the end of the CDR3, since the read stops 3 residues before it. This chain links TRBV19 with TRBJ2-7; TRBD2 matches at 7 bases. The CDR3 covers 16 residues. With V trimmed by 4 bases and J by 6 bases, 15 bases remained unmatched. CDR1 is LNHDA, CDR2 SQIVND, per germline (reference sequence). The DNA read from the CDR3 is TGTGCCAGTAGTACCTACGTTGCGGGAGTAGCCCCCGAG. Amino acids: CASSTYVAGVAPE. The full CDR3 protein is CASSTYVAGVAPEQYF. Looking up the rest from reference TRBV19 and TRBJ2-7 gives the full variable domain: DGGITQSPKYLFRKEGQNVTLSCEQNLNHDAMYWYRQDPGQGLRLIYYSQIVNDFQKGDIAEGYSVSREKKESFPLTVTSAQKNPTAFYLCASSTYVAGVAPEQYFGPGTRLTVT.

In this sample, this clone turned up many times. CDR3 bases read: TGTGCCAGTAGTACGGGGGGACAGGGAACCACTGAA. This encodes CASSTGGQGTTE. The whole CDR3 protein reads CASSTGGQGTTEAFF. The chain recombines TRBV19 with TRBJ1-1, with 9 bases that match TRBD1. Read sequence stops 3 residues before the CDR3 end, and the germline J gene provides the missing end. CDR3 length equals 15 residues. Germline loops: CDR1 LNHDA, CDR2 SQIVND (reference sequence). V was pared by 4 bases and J by 4 bases, with 7 bases of the junction left unmatched.